This TCR beta chain was recorded in a study of blood T cells in healthy people across ages (dated by TCRdb to between 2014 and 2016). Some background on the complete study: In model experiments, template switching captured roughly one uniquely barcoded TCR beta cDNA molecule for every two T cells. For two donors (one aged 18 to 30 and one aged 80 or older), the study analyzed two additional independent replicas of 1 million unique cDNA reads from the same blood draw. Four age groups were formed from the donors: young (average 16 years), middle-aged (around 37), aged (roughly 56) and long-lived (82). Donors of different ages were randomly distributed across sequencing lanes to avoid experimental bias. Using deep sequencing normalized with unique cDNA molecular identifiers, the study measured how TCR beta repertoire diversity changes with age.

Findings and caveats that apply to the study as a whole: Compared with the aged group, the long-lived group had more naive CD4+ T cells, fewer expanded clones and increased TCR diversity, a pattern suggesting age selection. Total diversity estimates from one million sequenced T cells were considered lower bounds and underestimates. Donor CMV infection status was unknown, potentially confounding age-related changes in expanded clonotypes. Observed TCR beta diversity per million T cells fell roughly linearly with age, and a significant reduction was already apparent by age approximately 41. Because profiling used bulk unsorted PBMCs, naive and antigen-experienced compartments could not be compared conclusively. The percentage of naive T cells measured by flow cytometry correlated strongly with observed TCR beta diversity.

The roughly 38 donors, aged 6 to 90 years, were systemically healthy Caucasian individuals from Russia. About 9.8 milliliters of peripheral blood were drawn from each donor into EDTA-treated Vacutainer tubes. Ficoll-Paque density-gradient centrifugation was used to isolate PBMCs, with at least 6.5 million per sample. Total RNA, at least 6 micrograms per sample, was extracted from PBMCs with Trizol reagent. For every donor, an aliquot of PBMCs went through flow cytometry to measure the percentages of naive CD45RAhigh/CD27high T cells. V is cut by 2 bases and J by 7 bases, and the space between the germline ends is 14 bases. The CDR3 spans 13 residues, from the cysteine through the phenylalanine. The sequence is cut down to CDR3 DNA, 39 bases in frame from base 1. The germline V gene gives CDR1 as SQVTM and CDR2 as ANQGSEA. This clonotype has at least ten counts. The specificity of this receptor is unknown. Nothing much larger sits one base from this clone, and base qualities are not available.

The protocol used for the library was 5' RACE. Reads for this sample came from an Illumina HiSeq 2500. A second about 7 to 11 cycle PCR used a sample-barcoded 5' primer and a J-beta primer mix. Each TCR beta cDNA molecule received a unique molecular identifier from a template-switch 5' adaptor carrying 12 random nucleotides. At least 2.5 million CDR3-containing paired-end reads were obtained from each sample. First-strand cDNA synthesis was performed from all RNA using the Mint cDNA synthesis kit, with priming by a TRBC-specific oligonucleotide. After uracil-DNA glycosylase treatment, a first 18-cycle PCR used universal primers M1SS and BC2_uni_R on all cDNA. The study's own analysis went as follows. Normalization of each sample was performed by random selection of 1 million high-quality reads, each carrying a distinct molecular identifier. Reads with shared molecular identifiers were discarded instead of being binned into consensus sequences. MiTCR, with a Q25 quality threshold and the strictest error-elimination algorithm, was used for CDR3 identification, clonotype clustering and error correction. A nonparametric unseen species model with Euler transformation was used to estimate a lower bound on total TCR beta diversity. TCRdb applied fastp at Q25 and MiXCR to the public reads, then kept only in-frame beta chains. Identical CDR3 protein sequences are pooled into one entry, listed with their most common genes and DNA. What appears here as the V and J calls and clone size reflects TCRdb's work, not the paper's. Across this sample there are about 1,400,000 distinct CDR3 sequences, with roughly 45% seen only once. The top ten clones comprise roughly 7.9% of the sample.

This sequence uses TRBV29-1 and TRBJ1-2; the D segment could be TRBD1, given 5 matching bases. The clonotype was recovered from a woman between 18 and 29 years old in good health. The specimen sequenced was blood. The DNA sequence reads TGCAGCGTTGAACCCGGAGTTAGGGGTGGCTACACCTTC. It translates to CSVEPGVRGGYTF.